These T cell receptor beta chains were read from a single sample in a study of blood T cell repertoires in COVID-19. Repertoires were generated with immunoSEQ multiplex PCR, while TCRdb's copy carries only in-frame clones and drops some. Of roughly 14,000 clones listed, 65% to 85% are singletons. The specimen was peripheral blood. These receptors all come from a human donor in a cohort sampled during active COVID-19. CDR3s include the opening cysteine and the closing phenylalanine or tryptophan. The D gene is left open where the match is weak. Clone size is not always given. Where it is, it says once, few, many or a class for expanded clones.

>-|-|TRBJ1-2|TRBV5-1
CASSTEAGGYTF
TGCGCCAGCAGCACGGAGGCGGGTGGCTACACCTTC
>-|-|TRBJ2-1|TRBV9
CASSSRLVSSYNEQFF
TGTGCCAGCAGCTCGAGACTAGTTAGCTCCTACAATGAGCAGTTCTTC
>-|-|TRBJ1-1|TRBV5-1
CASTGVGQREAFF
TGCGCCAGCACGGGGGTCGGGCAGCGCGAAGCTTTCTTT
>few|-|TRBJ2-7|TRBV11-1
CASSLNRYYEQYF
TGTGCCAGCAGCTTAAACCGGTACTACGAGCAGTACTTC
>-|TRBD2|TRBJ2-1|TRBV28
CASKEVGGAGGPQPEEQFF
TGTGCCAGCAAAGAAGTTGGGGGAGCGGGAGGGCCCCAACCTGAGGAGCAGTTCTTC
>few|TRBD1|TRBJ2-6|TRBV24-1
CATSEGQGTPGANVLTF
TGTGCCACCAGTGAGGGACAGGGGACTCCTGGGGCCAACGTCCTGACTTTC
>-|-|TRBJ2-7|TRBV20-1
CSPTAGHEQYF
TGCAGTCCGACCGCTGGGCACGAGCAGTACTTC
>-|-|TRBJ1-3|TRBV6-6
CASSNTGNGNTIYF
TGTGCCAGCAGCAATACAGGGAATGGAAACACCATATATTTT
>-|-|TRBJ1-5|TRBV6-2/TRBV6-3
CASSYQGFGQPQHF
TGTGCCAGCAGTTACCAGGGGTTCGGTCAGCCCCAGCATTTT
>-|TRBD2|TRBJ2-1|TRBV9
CASSATGLDTINEQFF
TGTGCCAGCAGCGCTACGGGACTAGACACAATCAATGAGCAGTTCTTC
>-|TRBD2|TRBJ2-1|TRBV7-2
CASSPKRTSGVSYNEQFF
TGTGCCAGCAGCCCGAAAAGGACTAGCGGGGTCTCCTACAATGAGCAGTTCTTC
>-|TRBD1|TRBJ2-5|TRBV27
CASSYRGGETQYF
TGTGCCAGCAGTTACAGGGGTGGGGAGACCCAGTACTTC
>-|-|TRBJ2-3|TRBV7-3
CASSFSGGATDTQYF
TGTGCCAGCAGCTTTTCTGGTGGGGCCACAGATACGCAGTATTTT
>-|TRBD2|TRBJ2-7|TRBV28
CASSFSLAGLTYEQYF
TGTGCCAGCAGTTTTTCACTAGCGGGACTCACCTACGAGCAGTACTTC
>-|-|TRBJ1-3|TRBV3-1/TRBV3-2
CASSQEKGGNTIYF
TGTGCCAGCAGCCAGGAGAAAGGCGGAAACACCATATATTTT
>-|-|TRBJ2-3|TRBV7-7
CASSFGGVADTQYF
TGTGCTAGCAGCTTTGGAGGGGTGGCAGATACGCAGTATTTT
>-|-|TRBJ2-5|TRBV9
CASSVDRGRGQETQYF
TGTGCCAGCAGCGTAGACAGGGGTCGGGGGCAAGAGACCCAGTACTTC
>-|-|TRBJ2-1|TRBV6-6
CASTKMVGDNEQFF
TGTGCCAGCACCAAGATGGTCGGTGACAATGAGCAGTTCTTC